Listed below are T cell receptor beta chains from one sample, sequenced in a study of identical twins. A single record per CDR3 protein comes from TCRdb applying MiXCR to the 5' RACE reads. The sample records approximately 94,000 distinct CDR3 sequences, 5.9% being singletons. Input material: memory T cells sorted from blood. The receptors here all came from a woman aged 45-59 years in good health. Both conserved end residues are part of each CDR3. D genes are given only for firm matches. Some rows have no size entry. The others give once, few or many, or a class for an expanded clone.

v_gene: TRBV27
abundance: many
d_gene: .
j_gene: TRBJ1-2
CDR3nt: TGTGCCAGCAGTCCCTTTTCTACAGGGCGATATGGCTACACCTTC
CDR3aa: CASSPFSTGRYGYTF

v_gene: TRBV27
abundance: many
d_gene: .
j_gene: TRBJ1-2
CDR3nt: TGTGCCAGCAGTGTTGGGGGATTAACTCCTAACTATGGCTACACCTTC
CDR3aa: CASSVGGLTPNYGYTF

v_gene: TRBV27
abundance: many
d_gene: .
j_gene: TRBJ2-1
CDR3nt: TGTGCCAGCCGATTCTCCTTCGGACAGATCTACAATGAGCAGTTCTTC
CDR3aa: CASRFSFGQIYNEQFF

v_gene: TRBV12-3/TRBV12-4
abundance: many
d_gene: .
j_gene: TRBJ2-1
CDR3nt: TGTGCCAGCAGTTCCGCAGGTGGAGGGTCATACAATGAGCAGTTCTTC
CDR3aa: CASSSAGGGSYNEQFF

v_gene: TRBV10-3
abundance: many
d_gene: .
j_gene: TRBJ2-1
CDR3nt: TGTGCCATCAGTGATGGCAAGGCAGCCCACAATGAGCAGTTCTTC
CDR3aa: CAISDGKAAHNEQFF

v_gene: TRBV24-1
abundance: many
d_gene: .
j_gene: TRBJ2-1
CDR3nt: TGTGCCACCAGTGATTTTGGCCCCGGGGATGAGGGCAATGAGCAGTTCTTC
CDR3aa: CATSDFGPGDEGNEQFF

v_gene: TRBV12-3/TRBV12-4
abundance: many
d_gene: .
j_gene: TRBJ2-1
CDR3nt: TGTGCCAGCAGTTTGACGGGAGACAATGAGCAGTTCTTC
CDR3aa: CASSLTGDNEQFF

v_gene: TRBV5-5
abundance: many
d_gene: TRBD2
j_gene: TRBJ2-1
CDR3nt: TGTGCCAGCACCATACTAGCGGGAGGTGACTACAATGAGCAGTTCTTC
CDR3aa: CASTILAGGDYNEQFF

v_gene: TRBV20-1
abundance: .
d_gene: .
j_gene: TRBJ2-1
CDR3nt: TGCAGTGCTAGCCAGACTTCCTACAATGAGCAGTTCTTC
CDR3aa: CSASQTSYNEQFF

v_gene: TRBV7-2
abundance: few
d_gene: TRBD1
j_gene: TRBJ1-4
CDR3nt: TGTGCCAGCAGCCCAACCACAGGGGGACGTGAAAAACTGTTTTTT
CDR3aa: CASSPTTGGREKLFF

v_gene: TRBV7-2
abundance: many
d_gene: .
j_gene: TRBJ2-2
CDR3nt: TGTGCCAGCAGCTTAGATTTCTCGAGGGCTTACACCGGGGAGCTGTTTTTT
CDR3aa: CASSLDFSRAYTGELFF

v_gene: TRBV6-6
abundance: few
d_gene: .
j_gene: TRBJ2-1
CDR3nt: TGTGCCAGCAGTTCACACAATGAGCAGTTCTTC
CDR3aa: CASSSHNEQFF

v_gene: TRBV4-2
abundance: many
d_gene: .
j_gene: TRBJ1-1
CDR3nt: TGTGCCAGCAGCCAAGATGGGCCCAGGGATGGCAGAACTTTCTTT
CDR3aa: CASSQDGPRDGRTFF

v_gene: TRBV12-5
abundance: many
d_gene: .
j_gene: TRBJ2-1
CDR3nt: TGTGCTAGTGGTTTGGGTGCGGGCGGCTCCTACAATGAGCAGTTCTTC
CDR3aa: CASGLGAGGSYNEQFF

v_gene: TRBV29-1
abundance: many
d_gene: .
j_gene: TRBJ1-2
CDR3nt: TGCAGCGCGATCAGGGTTCGGGGTGGAGGCTACACCTTC
CDR3aa: CSAIRVRGGGYTF

v_gene: TRBV7-9
abundance: many
d_gene: TRBD1
j_gene: TRBJ1-2
CDR3nt: TGTGCCAGCAGTCTGGGGTCCGGGACAGGGGGCGCCTACACCTTC
CDR3aa: CASSLGSGTGGAYTF

v_gene: TRBV28
abundance: few
d_gene: .
j_gene: TRBJ2-5
CDR3nt: TGTGCCAGCAGGGCGGACGGCCAGGTGACCCAGTACTTC
CDR3aa: CASRADGQVTQYF

v_gene: TRBV7-9
abundance: many
d_gene: .
j_gene: TRBJ2-5
CDR3nt: TGTGCCAGCAGCTTGGGTAGCGGCCCAAGGGGGGAGACCCAGTACTTC
CDR3aa: CASSLGSGPRGETQYF